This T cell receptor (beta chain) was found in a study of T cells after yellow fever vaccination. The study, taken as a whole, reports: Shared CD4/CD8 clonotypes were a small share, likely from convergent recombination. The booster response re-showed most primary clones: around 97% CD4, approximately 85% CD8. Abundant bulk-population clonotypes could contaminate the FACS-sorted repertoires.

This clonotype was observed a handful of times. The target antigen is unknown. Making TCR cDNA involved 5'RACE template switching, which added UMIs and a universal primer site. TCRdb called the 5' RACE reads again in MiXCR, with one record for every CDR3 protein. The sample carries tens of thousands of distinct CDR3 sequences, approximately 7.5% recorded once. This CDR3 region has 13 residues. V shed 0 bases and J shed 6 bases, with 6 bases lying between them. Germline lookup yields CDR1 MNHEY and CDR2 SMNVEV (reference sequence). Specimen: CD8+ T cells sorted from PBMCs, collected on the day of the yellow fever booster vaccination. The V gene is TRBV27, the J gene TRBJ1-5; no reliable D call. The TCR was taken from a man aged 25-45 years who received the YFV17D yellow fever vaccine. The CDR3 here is CASSLSALQPQHF. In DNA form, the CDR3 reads TGTGCCAGCAGTTTATCGGCCCTTCAGCCCCAGCATTTT.